These T cell receptor beta chains were read from a single sample in a study of early T cells in non-severe SARS-CoV-2 infection. TCRdb recomputed calls from the 5' RACE reads with MiXCR, one row per CDR3 protein. The sample shows tens of thousands of distinct CDR3 sequences, around a tenth of them seen only once. Here the sequenced sample was whole blood, taken at baseline. The receptors were sampled from an adult who was a healthcare worker with PCR-confirmed SARS-CoV-2 infection or an uninfected control (not recorded which). The CDR3 runs from the conserved cysteine through the conserved F or W. Fields, in order: CDR3 protein, V gene.

CASSSLRATGELFF	TRBV7-9
CASSPPHPGADTQYF	TRBV4-3
CASSRGTGGETQYF	TRBV12-3/TRBV12-4
CSARLPGLPQETQYF	TRBV20-1
CASSEPGLPYGYTF	TRBV25-1
CASTDRRTEAFF	TRBV19
CASSVSTANTEAFF	TRBV9
CASSPAVEKLFF	TRBV19
CASSYSPGQGVIDYGYTF	TRBV6-2/TRBV6-3
CASSVGQRGSAFF	TRBV6-1
CASRYVVRDEQYF	TRBV6-2/TRBV6-3
CASSLGTGTPISTDTQYF	TRBV5-1
CSVVGTGRSEQYF	TRBV29-1
CSARAGGQNADTQYF	TRBV20-1
CASSVSLGLNNSPLHF	TRBV10-2
CASSPGGETDTQYF	TRBV11-3
CASSQTPRAGPWVFF	TRBV3-1
CASSPGLAGTGELFF	TRBV11-2
CASSLGEFGNTIYF	TRBV13
CAISVQLAGGQTQYF	TRBV10-3
CASSLDWGNYGYTF	TRBV7-2
CASSQGQSPEQYF	TRBV4-2
CAWSGTQGGGYTF	TRBV30
CASSQGVPVYGYTF	TRBV9
CASSYSKTEAFF	TRBV6-6
CASSLGPGQAGLNYGYTF	TRBV11-2
CSATRGGRTGELFF	TRBV20-1
CATSDSPIAGAGNEQFF	TRBV24-1
CASSLLQALNQPQHF	TRBV5-8
CASSIHQGTGANVLTF	TRBV19
CASSFLGTSGSGQYF	TRBV7-2
CASSEPNEGEDTEAFF	TRBV2
CASSENTDTQYF	TRBV10-2
CASGRWDYEQYF	TRBV10-2
CASLGGPQGNQPQHF	TRBV6-7
CASDRGLGEKLFF	TRBV7-9
CASSRGTSGGPETQYF	TRBV12-3/TRBV12-4
CAISESTGENTGELFF	TRBV10-3
CASSLNYEQYF	TRBV7-2
CASTRGQGGDYGYTF	TRBV6-1
CASSLVPRETQYF	TRBV7-2
CSARGWGKGDTQYF	TRBV20-1
CASSPGQGGPYEQYF	TRBV18
CASSAPWDRGNTGELFF	TRBV9
CASSHDREAFF	TRBV7-9
CASSFHGAATGELFF	TRBV7-6
CASKDRKTPPQKLFF	TRBV6-1
CASSQGPGQGYEQYF	TRBV4-1
CASLRQGTGNTIYF	TRBV12-3/TRBV12-4
CASSPRGELFF	TRBV12-3/TRBV12-4
CASSRGTCQDYEQYF	TRBV5-4
CATRLQGENTEAFF	TRBV24-1
CSARFGRGRTDTQYF	TRBV20-1
CASSQVEDRPYEQYF	TRBV14